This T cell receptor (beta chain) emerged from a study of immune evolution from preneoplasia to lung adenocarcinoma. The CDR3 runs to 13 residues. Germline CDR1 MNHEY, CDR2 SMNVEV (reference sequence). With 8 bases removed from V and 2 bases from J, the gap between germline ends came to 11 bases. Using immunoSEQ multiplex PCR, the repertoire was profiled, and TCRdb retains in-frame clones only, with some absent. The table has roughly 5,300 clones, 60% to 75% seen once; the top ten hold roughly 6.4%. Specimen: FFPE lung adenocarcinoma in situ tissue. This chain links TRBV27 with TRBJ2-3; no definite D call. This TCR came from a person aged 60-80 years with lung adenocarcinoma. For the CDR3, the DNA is TGTGCCAGCCAAGCGAGGTCCACAGATACGCAGTATTTT. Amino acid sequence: CASQARSTDTQYF.